The next 15 T cell receptor beta chains were all read from a single sample in a study of T cells in Graves' hyperthyroidism and ophthalmopathy. Amplification yielded TCR beta CDR3 regions, with RNA transcripts as the source. During a first-round RT-PCR of the TCR CDR3, the HTBI primer set was used. MiXCR, run by TCRdb on the multiplex PCR reads, gives a single entry per CDR3 protein. Among a few hundred thousand distinct CDR3 sequences listed, under 60% were seen once. Material: peripheral blood or thyroid tissue (not recorded which). These receptors all stem from a woman between 18 and 30 years old with Graves' hyperthyroidism.

This clonotype was seen many times. This chain uses TRBV7-9 with TRBJ2-7; 9 nucleotides align to TRBD1. CDR3 size: 14 residues. V lost 3 bases, J lost 5 bases, and 5 bases stayed unmatched. CDR1 is SEHNR and CDR2 is FQNEAQ in the germline V gene (reference sequence). The CDR3 sequence: CASSFGQGFDEQYF. Written as DNA, the CDR3 is TGTGCCAGCAGCTTTGGACAGGGGTTCGACGAGCAGTACTTC.

The chain joins TRBV4-1 to TRBJ1-5, with TRBD1 as a possible D gene (6 bases). With 1 base removed from V and 0 bases from J, the gap between germline ends came to 19 bases. Germline V lookup: CDR1 MGHRA, CDR2 YSYEKL. This CDR3 contains 19 residues. CDR3 sequence (DNA): TGCGCCAGCAGCCAAGGGCCGGAACGGGGGCTCTTTAGCAATCAGCCCCAGCATTTT. It is translated as CASSQGPERGLFSNQPQHF.

This chain links TRBV29-1 with TRBJ1-5; TRBD1 matches at 12 bases. The CDR3 sequence is 13 residues long. With V trimmed by 6 bases and J by 14 bases, 11 bases remained unmatched. Germline assignment: CDR1 SQVTM and CDR2 ANQGSEA. The CDR3 loop is CSVSGTGGFYEHF. The CDR3, as DNA: TGCAGCGTGTCCGGGACAGGGGGCTTCTACGAGCATTTT.

This clonotype was observed at least ten times. This chain connects TRBV20-1 to TRBJ1-4; D unclear. Germline V gives CDR1 DFQATT, CDR2 SNEGSKA (reference sequence). V gave up 6 bases and J gave up 8 bases, with 16 bases separating them. The CDR3 has 13 amino acids. CDR3 sequence reads: CSAPLLAGEKLFF. The CDR3, as DNA: TGCAGTGCCCCCCTATTGGCTGGGGAAAAACTGTTTTTT.

This chain joins TRBV5-4 and TRBJ2-5; 8 bases map to TRBD2. Germline trimming cut 4 bases from V and 1 base from J; bases unmatched to any gene: 9. Germline CDR1 reads SGHNT; CDR2 reads YYREEE (reference sequence). The CDR3 totals 16 residues. Here the CDR3 DNA reads TGTGCCAGCAGCCAATTAGCGGGACCCTTCCAAGAGACCCAGTACTTC. This translates into CASSQLAGPFQETQYF.

This clonotype was seen many times. V usage is TRBV6-1 and J usage is TRBJ2-7, with 8 bases that match TRBD2. The CDR3 runs to 16 residues. V dropped 0 bases and J dropped 3; count of bases not matched to a gene: 7. From germline, CDR1 is MNHNS and CDR2 SASEGT. CDR3 residues: CASSEAAASGFYEQYF. CDR3 DNA sequence: TGTGCCAGCAGTGAAGCGGCGGCTAGCGGGTTCTACGAGCAGTACTTC.

This clonotype was observed many times. The chain is built from TRBV7-9 and TRBJ1-2; 8 positions agree with TRBD1. The ends lost 1 base at V and 8 bases at J; junction bases unmatched: 6. The CDR3 is 14 amino acids. Germline V lookup: CDR1 SEHNR, CDR2 FQNEAQ (reference sequence). DNA for the CDR3: TGTGCCAGCAGCTTAGGCCAGGGGGCGAGAGGCTACACCTTC. Translated, it gives CASSLGQGARGYTF.

This clonotype was seen ten or more times. A much larger clone lies one base from this, so it may be a read error. The rearrangement joins TRBV15 to TRBJ1-2, with 8 bases that match TRBD1. From germline, CDR1 is LNHNV and CDR2 YYDKDF (reference sequence). The CDR3 loop spans 14 amino acids. CDR3 sequence (DNA): TGTGCCACCCTTCCTCGACAGGGGACCTATGGCCACACCTTC. It codes for CATLPRQGTYGHTF.

This chain joins TRBV15 and TRBJ1-1; 7 bases are shared with TRBD1. Germline assignment: CDR1 LNHNV and CDR2 YYDKDF (reference sequence). This CDR3 contains 16 residues. V gave up 1 base and J gave up 0 bases; unmatched junction bases: 5. CDR3 DNA: TGTGCCACCAGCAGAGGGGGGGACAGAATGAACACTGAAGCTTTCTTT. Protein: CATSRGGDRMNTEAFF.

In regard to this clonotype: Since a much larger clone is just one base distant, this may be a read error. A read error is likely, as this CDR3 ends without the conserved phenylalanine or tryptophan. The V call is TRBV5-4, the J call TRBJ1-1; weak D call: TRBD1 (6 bases). The V gene's germline CDR1 is SGHNT and CDR2 YYREEE (reference sequence). The V and J ends lost 8 bases and 6 bases respectively, with 17 bases between them. CDR3 size: 13 residues. CDR3 sequence: CASFQSGGPEAFL. As DNA, the CDR3 is TGTGCCAGTTTCCAGTCTGGGGGGCCTGAAGCTTTCCTT.

This clonotype has a count of ten or more. The chain links TRBV9 to TRBJ1-2; a possible D gene is TRBD1 (6 bases). The CDR3 sequence is 13 residues long. Germline CDR1 SGDLS, CDR2 YYNGEE. The ends were cut back, 6 bases at V and 6 bases at J, with 15 bases in the middle. The CDR3 region is CASNQFAGDGYTF. DNA for the CDR3: TGTGCCAGCAACCAATTTGCAGGGGATGGCTACACCTTC.

The chain combines TRBV20-1 with TRBJ1-2; no definite D call. The CDR3 sequence is 12 residues long. The V end lost 3 bases, the J end lost 4 bases, and 9 bases lay between the germline ends. Germline V gene sequence: CDR1 DFQATT, CDR2 SNEGSKA (reference sequence). The CDR3, as DNA: TGCAGTGCTAGGACTAGCGGCTATGGCTACACCTTC. This sequence encodes CSARTSGYGYTF.

There are many counts of this clonotype. The rearrangement uses TRBV12-3 or TRBV12-4 and TRBJ2-7, with no clear D. The CDR3 consists of 14 residues. Trimming cost V 3 bases and J 0 bases, with 9 bases left between them. DNA for the CDR3: TGTGCCAGCAGTTTGCACGGTGACTCCTACGAGCAGTACTTC. Its protein is CASSLHGDSYEQYF.

The gene calls are TRBV6-4 and TRBJ1-6, with TRBD1 matching over 11 bases. This CDR3 has 15 amino acids. Germline-derived CDR1 and CDR2 are MRHNA and SNTAGT. V lost 6 bases to trimming and J lost 9 bases; unmatched junction nucleotides: 7. CDR3 sequence (DNA): TGTGCCAGCAGGGTCGGACAGGGGGCAGGTTCACCCCTCCACTTT. It encodes CASRVGQGAGSPLHF.

This clonotype was counted ten times or more. This rearrangement joins TRBV7-9 to TRBJ1-1; the D is unclear. The CDR3 runs 18 residues. CDR1 and CDR2 from the germline V gene are SEHNR and FQNEAQ (reference sequence). Trimming stripped 2 bases from V and 0 bases from J, with 19 bases between. CDR3 sequence reads: CASSLIFLSFSVNTEAFF. The DNA for the CDR3 is TGTGCCAGCAGCTTAATTTTCCTCAGCTTCTCCGTGAACACTGAAGCTTTCTTT.